The present T cell receptor (beta chain) was sequenced within a study of cytomegalovirus exposure and HLA in healthy donors. General study results and limits: Later analysis suggested links between common viral pathogens and several top significant clusters. Most TCR sequences were rare, but some public TCRs occurred in many donors. In a later analysis, at a false discovery rate of 0.05, roughly 17,000 TCR beta sequences matched HLA alleles.

13 Jbeta primers and 60 Vbeta primers were used for the PCR. Clones were sequenced by immunoSEQ multiplex PCR, and TCRdb holds only the in-frame ones, with some missing. Here the sample spans tens of thousands of clones, about 76% being singletons. Comments on this clone: The antigen is undetermined.

The V segment lost 6 bases and the J segment 5 bases; nucleotides outside the gene matches: 10. This CDR3 has 15 amino acids. Germline lookup yields CDR1 LNHDA and CDR2 SQIVND (reference sequence). Sequences were obtained from PBMCs. The receptor was isolated from a male donor in good health and CMV-seropositive. The chain carries TRBV19 and TRBJ2-1, with 7 bases identical to TRBD2. CDR3 sequence: CASRGVSAGDNEQFF. The CDR3 coding sequence is TGTGCCAGTAGGGGGGTATCTGCGGGGGACAATGAGCAGTTCTTC. The whole variable domain, filled in from reference TRBV19 and TRBJ2-1, reads DGGITQSPKYLFRKEGQNVTLSCEQNLNHDAMYWYRQDPGQGLRLIYYSQIVNDFQKGDIAEGYSVSREKKESFPLTVTSAQKNPTAFYLCASRGVSAGDNEQFFGPGTRLTVL.